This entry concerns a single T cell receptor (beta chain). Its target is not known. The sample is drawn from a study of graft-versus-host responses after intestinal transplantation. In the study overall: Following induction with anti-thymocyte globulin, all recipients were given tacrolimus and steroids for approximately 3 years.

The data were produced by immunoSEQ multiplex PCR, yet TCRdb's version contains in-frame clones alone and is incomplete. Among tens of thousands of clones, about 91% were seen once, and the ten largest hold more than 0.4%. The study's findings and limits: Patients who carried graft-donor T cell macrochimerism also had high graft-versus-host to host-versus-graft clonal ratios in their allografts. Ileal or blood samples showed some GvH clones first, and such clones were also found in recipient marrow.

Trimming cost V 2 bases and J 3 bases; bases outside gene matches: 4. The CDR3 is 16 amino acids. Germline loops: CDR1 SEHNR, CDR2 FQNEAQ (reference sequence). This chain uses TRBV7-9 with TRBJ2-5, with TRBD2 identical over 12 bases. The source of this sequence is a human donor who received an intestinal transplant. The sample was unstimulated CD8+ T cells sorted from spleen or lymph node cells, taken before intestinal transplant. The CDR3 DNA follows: TGTGCCAGCAGCTTATCCCGGACTAGCGGGAAAGAGACCCAGTACTTC. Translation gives CASSLSRTSGKETQYF.